One and the same sample provided the 14 T cell receptor beta chains below, sequenced in a study of blood T cell repertoires in COVID-19. Using immunoSEQ multiplex PCR, the repertoire was profiled, and TCRdb retains in-frame clones only, with some absent. The data hold 70,000 or so clones, with over 60% observed a single time. The specimen sequenced was peripheral blood. These receptors were taken from a man aged 55 to 70 with COVID-19, enrolled during active disease.

This rearrangement joins TRBV2 to TRBJ2-3; 7 positions match TRBD1. Germline V gene data show CDR1 as SNHLY and CDR2 as FYNNEI. V was clipped by 6 bases and J by 1 base; unmatched bases: 7. The CDR3 length is 15 residues. The CDR3 nucleotides read TGTGCCAGCAGGTGGCAGCAGGGGGGCACAGATACGCAGTATTTT. Protein: CASRWQQGGTDTQYF.

The rearrangement links TRBV10-2 to TRBJ2-5; 8 bases map to TRBD1. Trimming took 6 bases from V and 2 from J; bases not matched to a gene: 5. Germline V CDR1 and CDR2: WSHSY, SAAADI. This CDR3 region has 14 residues. The CDR3 sequence: CASSDRGVQETQYF. CDR3 DNA: TGCGCCAGCAGCGACAGGGGCGTTCAAGAGACCCAGTACTTC.

In its sample, this clone was seen once. The V and J genes are TRBV5-5 and TRBJ2-3, with D possibly matching TRBD1 (6 bases). Germline V gene lookup returns CDR1 SGHKS and CDR2 YYEKEE (reference sequence). The CDR3 totals 15 residues. V lost 4 bases and J lost 6, with 18 bases in between. The CDR3 nucleotides read TGTGCCAGCAGCCCACAGGACAGATCCCCGGATACGCAGTATTTT. Translated, it gives CASSPQDRSPDTQYF.

The gene calls are TRBV28 and TRBJ2-6; D gene ambiguous. V dropped 5 bases and J dropped 4 bases, with 9 bases sitting between them. The CDR3 covers 14 residues. CDR1 MDHEN and CDR2 SYDVKM come from the germline V gene. CDR3: CASSPLQGANVLTF. Written as DNA, the CDR3 is TGTGCCAGCAGTCCCCTCCAGGGGGCCAACGTCCTGACTTTC.

V gene TRBV9 combines with J gene TRBJ1-2; TRBD1 might be the D (6 bases). This CDR3 region has 14 residues. Germline V gives CDR1 SGDLS, CDR2 YYNGEE. V gave up 2 bases and J gave up 7 bases, with 15 bases separating them. As DNA, the CDR3 is TGTGCCAGCAGCGTCGCTGCAGGGGAGGGTGGCTACACCTTC. Amino acids: CASSVAAGEGGYTF. Looking up the rest from reference TRBV9 and TRBJ1-2 gives the full variable domain: DSGVTQTPKHLITATGQRVTLRCSPRSGDLSVYWYQQSLDQGLQFLIQYYNGEERAKGNILERFSAQQFPDLHSELNLSSLELGDSALYFCASSVAAGEGGYTFGSGTRLTVV.

This clone was found a few times. This rearrangement joins TRBV9 to TRBJ2-1, with 13 positions matching TRBD2. The germline CDR1 and CDR2 sequences are SGDLS and YYNGEE. V shed 2 bases and J 9 bases; nucleotides not matched to a gene: 5. This CDR3 region has 15 residues. The CDR3 nucleotides read TGTGCCAGCAGCGTCACTAGCGGGGGGGACGGTGAGCAGTTCTTC. This gives the protein CASSVTSGGDGEQFF.

The chain employs TRBV3-1 (or the pseudogene TRBV3-2) and TRBJ2-7; TRBD2 agrees at 11 bases. Germline trimming cut 1 base from V and 3 bases from J; bases unmatched to any gene: 2. The germline V gene encodes CDR1 LGHDT and CDR2 YNNKEL (reference sequence). This CDR3 is 15 amino acids long. This CDR3 reads CASSQGLAGLYEQYF. CDR3 in DNA: TGTGCCAGCAGCCAAGGACTAGCGGGGCTCTACGAGCAGTACTTC.

The chain couples TRBV19 to TRBJ1-5; a weak D match, TRBD1 (6 bases). Germline V gene data show CDR1 as LNHDA and CDR2 as SQIVND (reference sequence). Trimming took off 5 bases at V and 4 bases at J, with 15 bases between the two ends. The CDR3 totals 15 residues. CDR3 sequence: CASSAVQGRNQPQHF. The DNA for the CDR3 is TGTGCCAGTAGTGCCGTACAGGGTAGGAATCAGCCCCAGCATTTT.

The chain combines TRBV5-6 with TRBJ2-3; TRBD1 aligns across 7 bases. Germline lookup yields CDR1 SGHDT and CDR2 YYEEEE. CDR3 length: 14 amino acids. Trimming cost V 2 bases and J 4 bases; bases outside gene matches: 4. The CDR3 here is CASSFGTAADTQYF. The CDR3 DNA reads as TGTGCCAGCAGCTTTGGGACAGCCGCAGATACGCAGTATTTT.

CDR3 in amino acids: CASLDREGKRSYNEQFF. CDR3 DNA: TGTGCCAGCCTAGACAGGGAAGGGAAGAGGTCCTACAATGAGCAGTTCTTC. The V and J genes are TRBV9 and TRBJ2-1; 7 nucleotides align to TRBD1. V gave up 7 bases and J gave up 1 base; unmatched junction bases: 14. Germline assignment: CDR1 SGDLS and CDR2 YYNGEE. There are 17 residues in the CDR3.

The gene calls are TRBV28 and TRBJ2-2; a weak D match, TRBD2 (6 bases). The CDR3 is made up of 16 amino acids. V was pared by 11 bases and J by 3 bases, with 22 bases between. Germline CDR1 reads MDHEN; CDR2 reads SYDVKM. In DNA form, the CDR3 reads TGTGCCTCCCAAGACCCGGGAGAGTTCGACACCGGGGAGCTGTTTTTT. This sequence encodes CASQDPGEFDTGELFF. The whole variable domain, remainder taken from reference TRBV28 and TRBJ2-2, is DVKVTQSSRYLVKRTGEKVFLECVQDMDHENMFWYRQDPGLGLRLIYFSYDVKMKEKGDIPEGYSVSREKKERFSLILESASTNQTSMYLCASQDPGEFDTGELFFGEGSRLTVL.

The sample holds a few counts of this clone. J is TRBJ2-5 and V is TRBV28, with a weak D call TRBD1 (6 bases). Germline CDR1 MDHEN, CDR2 SYDVKM. This CDR3 is 12 amino acids long. Trimming stripped 7 bases from V and 4 bases from J, with 10 bases between. The CDR3 protein is CASIGGAETQYF. The CDR3 DNA follows: TGTGCCAGCATAGGGGGAGCAGAGACCCAGTACTTC.

The chain carries TRBV5-1 and TRBJ1-2; D might be TRBD1 (5 bases). CDR3 size: 15 residues. Trimming cost V 4 bases and J 6 bases, with 19 bases left between them. Germline values: CDR1 SGHRS, CDR2 YFSETQ. The CDR3 region has the DNA TGCGCCAGCAGCGGCCAAGGGGTGGGACTCCATGGCTACACCTTC. This encodes CASSGQGVGLHGYTF.

V and J are TRBV27 and TRBJ2-1; 10 bases line up with TRBD2. The J segment lost 5 bases and the V segment lost 5 bases, leaving 9 bases of the junction unmatched. Germline CDR1 MNHEY, CDR2 SMNVEV (reference sequence). This CDR3 has 16 residues. As DNA, the CDR3 is TGTGCCAGCAGTACCTCCCTAGCGGGAGTGAACAATGAGCAGTTCTTC. Its translation: CASSTSLAGVNNEQFF.